Presented here are 25 T cell receptor beta chains from one specimen sequenced in a study of regulatory T cells in long-lasting Graves disease. The time point was: newly diagnosed GD, antithyroid drugs for less than 3 months. RNA extracted from PBMCs served as the sequencing template. HTBI primers from iRepertoire and Arm-PCR of CDR3 regions yielded the TCR beta libraries. TCRdb itself ran the multiplex PCR reads through MiXCR, one entry per CDR3 protein. The repertoire has around 480,000 distinct CDR3 sequences, about 16% of them found once; the top ten carry 25%. The same sample was also studied in work on T cells in Graves' hyperthyroidism and ophthalmopathy.

The sample in question was peripheral blood mononuclear cells (PBMCs), obtained at new diagnosis, from a patient treated with antithyroid drugs. All receptors derive from a woman aged 35-65 years with Graves disease.

This clonotype was seen repeatedly, ten times or more. V is TRBV20-1 and J is TRBJ2-1; 7 nucleotides agree with TRBD2. After removal of 7 bases from V and 7 bases from J, the junction contained 4 bases not matched to a gene. This CDR3 region has 11 residues. The germline V gene encodes CDR1 DFQATT and CDR2 SNEGSKA (reference sequence). The CDR3: CSVHGGNEQFF. CDR3 nucleotides: TGCAGTGTGCACGGGGGGAATGAGCAGTTCTTC.

The sample holds many counts of this clonotype. The chain joins TRBV12-3 or TRBV12-4 to TRBJ2-1, with 10 bases lining up with TRBD2. Trimming took 6 bases from V and 8 from J; bases not matched to a gene: 7. The CDR3 covers 14 residues. CDR3 residues: CASRPSGGGDEQFF. The CDR3 nucleotides read TGTGCCAGCAGACCTAGCGGGGGCGGGGATGAGCAGTTCTTC.

This clonotype was seen many times. The gene calls are TRBV6-1 and TRBJ1-5, with D hard to call. This CDR3 region has 16 residues. The germline V gene encodes CDR1 MNHNS and CDR2 SASEGT. The V and J ends lost 7 bases and 0 bases respectively, with 16 bases between them. CDR3 bases: TGTGCCAGCAAATTCGTTGGAGGGCGTAGCAATCAGCCCCAGCATTTT. Translation: CASKFVGGRSNQPQHF.

A few counts support this clonotype. This rearrangement joins TRBV7-9 to TRBJ1-6; no reliable D call. The CDR3 is 15 residues long. Germline V gene lookup returns CDR1 SEHNR and CDR2 FQNEAQ (reference sequence). The V gene lost 1 base and the J gene lost 13 bases, with 17 bases spanning the gap. The CDR3 spells CASSLEPYGSRPLHF. The DNA for the CDR3 is TGTGCCAGCAGCTTAGAGCCGTACGGCTCTCGGCCCCTCCACTTT.

This clonotype was picked up many times. CDR3 sequence (DNA): TGTGCCTGGAGCGCCAACTATAATCAGCCCCAGCATTTT. This encodes CAWSANYNQPQHF. The gene calls are TRBV30 and TRBJ1-5; unclear D gene. Germline V gene sequence: CDR1 GTSNPN, CDR2 SVGIG (reference sequence). This CDR3 comprises 13 residues. The V end was cut by 3 bases, the J end by 4 bases, with 10 bases between.

This clonotype appeared a few times. The chain carries TRBV4-1 and TRBJ2-4; D is perhaps TRBD1 (6 bases). This CDR3 spans 17 amino acids. Trimming left V 4 bases short and J 3 bases short, with 19 bases between. Germline-derived CDR1 and CDR2 are MGHRA and YSYEKL. The CDR3 sequence is CASSRSGQYFVKNIQYF. In DNA, the CDR3 is TGCGCCAGCAGCCGCTCAGGACAGTACTTCGTCAAAAACATTCAGTACTTC.

The V and J genes are TRBV5-6 and TRBJ1-2, with D possibly being TRBD1 (5 bases). Trimming took 5 bases from V and 4 from J, leaving 15 bases between them. This CDR3 is 14 amino acids long. Germline CDR1 SGHDT, CDR2 YYEEEE. CDR3 DNA: TGTGCCAGCAGACCCAGGGACCTGCCCTATGGCTACACCTTC. Translating it yields CASRPRDLPYGYTF. Full variable domain (rest looked up from reference TRBV5-6 and TRBJ1-2): DAGVTQSPTHLIKTRGQQVTLRCSPKSGHDTVSWYQQALGQGPQFIFQYYEEEERQRGNFPDRFSGHQFPNYSSELNVNALLLGDSALYLCASRPRDLPYGYTFGSGTRLTVV.

This clonotype was seen a few times. V gene TRBV5-4 combines with J gene TRBJ1-1; no clear D. V was pared by 3 bases and J by 5 bases, with 17 bases between. CDR1 is SGHNT, CDR2 YYREEE, per germline (reference sequence). CDR3 size: 15 residues. CDR3 bases: TGTGCCAGCAGCTCCCCTTTGCTCCTAGGAACTGAAGCTTTCTTT. Translating gives CASSSPLLLGTEAFF.

Ten or more counts support this clonotype. The V call is TRBV7-2, the J call TRBJ2-7; a possible D gene is TRBD2 (5 bases). Germline V gene sequence: CDR1 SGHTA, CDR2 FQGNSA. Between the trimmed V and J ends, which lost 6 bases and 4 bases, there was a span of 13 bases. CDR3 length equals 13 residues. CDR3 region: CASSMRTGYEQYF. For the CDR3, the DNA is TGTGCCAGCAGTATGCGTACGGGATACGAGCAGTACTTC.

This clonotype was seen at least ten times. The genes are TRBV11-2 and TRBJ2-2, with 8 nucleotides matching TRBD1. This CDR3 contains 16 residues. CDR1 and CDR2 from the germline V gene are SGHAT and FQNNGV. The trim removed 4 bases at V and 5 bases at J, leaving 9 bases unmatched. CDR3 amino acids: CASSSGTGIFTGELFF. The CDR3 DNA is TGTGCCAGCAGCTCAGGGACAGGAATCTTTACCGGGGAGCTGTTTTTT.

The V gene is TRBV29-1, the J gene TRBJ2-1; 7 nucleotides line up with TRBD2. The V gene end was trimmed by 6 bases and the J gene end by 7 bases; junction bases not matched to a gene: 9. This CDR3 is 13 amino acids long. Per germline, CDR1 SQVTM and CDR2 ANQGSEA. The CDR3 region is CSVDPGGGNEQFF. The CDR3, as DNA: TGCAGCGTGGACCCCGGGGGAGGGAATGAGCAGTTCTTC.

This clonotype has a count of ten or more. The chain recombines TRBV7-9 with TRBJ2-1, with D possibly TRBD2 on 5 matching bases. CDR1 SEHNR and CDR2 FQNEAQ come from the germline V gene (reference sequence). The V end was cut by 1 base, the J end by 7 bases, with 14 bases between. The CDR3 totals 15 residues. The CDR3 nucleotides read TGTGCCAGCAGCTTAGGACTGGAGGTCCGGAATGAGCAGTTCTTC. This encodes CASSLGLEVRNEQFF.

This clonotype appeared many times. The V and J genes are TRBV2 and TRBJ1-2, with D tentatively TRBD1 (6 bases). The V gene's germline CDR1 is SNHLY and CDR2 FYNNEI. This CDR3 region has 14 residues. Trimming took off 6 bases at V and 4 bases at J, with 15 bases between the two ends. CDR3 sequence reads: CASSPQGKGYGYTF. CDR3 DNA sequence: TGTGCCAGCAGCCCACAGGGAAAGGGCTATGGCTACACCTTC.

A few counts support this clonotype. This clone may be a read error of a much larger clone one base away. The rearrangement links TRBV7-6 to TRBJ1-2, with a tentative D call TRBD1 (5 bases). V was pared by 1 base and J by 5 bases, with 8 bases between. CDR3 length equals 13 residues. The germline V gene encodes CDR1 SGHVS and CDR2 FNYEAQ. The CDR3 coding sequence is TGTGCCAGCAGCTTAGGAGGGGAGTATGGCTACACCTTC. It encodes CASSLGGEYGYTF.

This chain links TRBV5-5 with TRBJ1-5; D remains ambiguous. CDR1 and CDR2 from the germline V gene are SGHKS and YYEKEE (reference sequence). The CDR3 is 15 residues long. V was shortened by 4 bases and J by 0 bases, with 11 bases between the two germline ends. CDR3 amino acids: CASSMGVLSNQPQHF. The CDR3, as DNA: TGTGCCAGCAGCATGGGTGTCCTTAGCAATCAGCCCCAGCATTTT.

This clonotype was seen many times. This CDR3 reads CASSAYGEGEAFF. As DNA, the CDR3 is TGCGCCAGCAGTGCCTATGGGGAGGGTGAAGCTTTCTTT. The rearrangement uses TRBV10-1 and TRBJ1-1; the D is unclear. The germline V gene has CDR1 WNHNN and CDR2 SYGVQD (reference sequence). Deletions cut 4 bases from V and 7 bases from J, with 13 bases between. This CDR3 is built from 13 residues.

The chain employs TRBV7-6 and TRBJ1-1; maybe TRBD1 (6 bases). The length of the CDR3 is 15 residues. The germline V and J ends were trimmed by 4 bases and 2 bases, with 14 bases remaining between them. Per germline, CDR1 SGHVS and CDR2 FNYEAQ. CDR3 loop: CASSWGGGSNTEAFF. DNA for the CDR3: TGTGCCAGCAGCTGGGGGGGGGGCTCAAACACTGAAGCTTTCTTT.

This clonotype was observed at least ten times. The chain is built from TRBV7-3 and TRBJ2-5; the D call may be TRBD1 or TRBD2 (5 bases each). Trimming took off 1 base at V and 5 bases at J, with 17 bases between the two ends. Germline V gene lookup returns CDR1 SGHTA and CDR2 FQGTGA. There are 16 residues in the CDR3. The CDR3 is CASSLIGTHNVETQYF. The CDR3 DNA is TGTGCCAGCAGCTTAATAGGGACCCATAACGTCGAGACCCAGTACTTC.

The table lists this clonotype with many counts. The DNA for the CDR3 is TGCAGTGCTAGAGACCGGGTTACCTACGAGCAGTACTTC. It codes for CSARDRVTYEQYF. V and J are TRBV20-1 and TRBJ2-7; D gene uncertain. The CDR3 is 13 residues long. V lost 0 bases and J lost 2, with 8 bases in between. Germline V gives CDR1 DFQATT, CDR2 SNEGSKA (reference sequence).

A remark on this clonotype: One junction end disagrees with the germline gene, perhaps due to a read error. The V call is TRBV4-1, the J call TRBJ1-1; 10 bases align to TRBD1. CDR3 length equals 15 residues. Germline assignment: CDR1 MGHRA and CDR2 YSYEKL. CDR3: CASGQGTGVITEAFF. In DNA, the CDR3 is TGCGCCAGCGGCCAAGGGACAGGGGTGATCACTGAAGCTTTCTTT.

This clonotype was seen many times. In DNA form, the CDR3 reads TGTGCCAGCAGCTCCCGGACTAGCAGCCTTAGCACAGATACGCAGTATTTT. Its translation: CASSSRTSSLSTDTQYF. The rearrangement joins TRBV9 to TRBJ2-3; 8 positions match TRBD2. Per germline, CDR1 SGDLS and CDR2 YYNGEE. The V and J ends lost 4 bases and 0 bases, in that order; junction bases with no gene match: 10. The CDR3 extends over 17 amino acids.

The chain couples TRBV7-9 to TRBJ2-4; 8 positions agree with TRBD2. Trimming at V came to 5 bases and at J to 8 bases, leaving 11 bases not matched to a gene. Germline V gives CDR1 SEHNR, CDR2 FQNEAQ (reference sequence). This CDR3 contains 15 residues. The chain's CDR3 is CASSRILGGVDIQYF. CDR3 coding DNA: TGTGCCAGCAGCCGAATACTCGGGGGGGTCGACATTCAGTACTTC. The full variable domain, its missing parts supplied by reference TRBV7-9 and TRBJ2-4, is DTGVSQNPRHKITKRGQNVTFRCDPISEHNRLYWYRQTLGQGPEFLTYFQNEAQLEKSRLLSDRFSAERPKGSFSTLEIQRTEQGDSAMYLCASSRILGGVDIQYFGAGTRLSVL.

A few counts support this clonotype. This chain links TRBV15 with TRBJ1-4, with D perhaps matching TRBD1 (6 bases). This CDR3 region has 15 residues. V lost 1 base, J lost 8 bases, and 14 bases lay in between. Germline CDR1 and CDR2: LNHNV and YYDKDF (reference sequence). The CDR3 coding sequence is TGTGCCACCAGCAGAGGAGGGGGAGTAGGGGAAAAACTGTTTTTT. Translating it yields CATSRGGGVGEKLFF. Together with reference TRBV15 and TRBJ1-4, the CDR3 gives the full variable domain: DAMVIQNPRYQVTQFGKPVTLSCSQTLNHNVMYWYQQKSSQAPKLLFHYYDKDFNNEADTPDNFQSRRPNTSFCFLDIRSPGLGDTAMYLCATSRGGGVGEKLFFGSGTQLSVL.

The J gene is TRBJ1-3, the V gene TRBV20-1, with TRBD1 matching 8 bases. CDR1 and CDR2 from the germline V gene are DFQATT and SNEGSKA (reference sequence). J lost 4 bases, V lost 5 bases, and 4 bases had no gene match. The CDR3 has 13 residues. The CDR3 DNA follows: TGCAGTGCTCCTTGGACAGGGGGAAACACCATATATTTT. This translates into CSAPWTGGNTIYF.

This clonotype was found a few times. The V gene is TRBV6-1, the J gene TRBJ1-1, with D possibly being TRBD1 (5 bases). Germline V gene sequence: CDR1 MNHNS, CDR2 SASEGT. The CDR3 is 15 residues long. Trimming took 7 bases from V and 5 from J, leaving 20 bases between them. CDR3 coding DNA: TGTGCCAGCACCTCCCGTGGGGCGGAGAGGACTGAAGCTTTCTTT. Encoded protein: CASTSRGAERTEAFF.